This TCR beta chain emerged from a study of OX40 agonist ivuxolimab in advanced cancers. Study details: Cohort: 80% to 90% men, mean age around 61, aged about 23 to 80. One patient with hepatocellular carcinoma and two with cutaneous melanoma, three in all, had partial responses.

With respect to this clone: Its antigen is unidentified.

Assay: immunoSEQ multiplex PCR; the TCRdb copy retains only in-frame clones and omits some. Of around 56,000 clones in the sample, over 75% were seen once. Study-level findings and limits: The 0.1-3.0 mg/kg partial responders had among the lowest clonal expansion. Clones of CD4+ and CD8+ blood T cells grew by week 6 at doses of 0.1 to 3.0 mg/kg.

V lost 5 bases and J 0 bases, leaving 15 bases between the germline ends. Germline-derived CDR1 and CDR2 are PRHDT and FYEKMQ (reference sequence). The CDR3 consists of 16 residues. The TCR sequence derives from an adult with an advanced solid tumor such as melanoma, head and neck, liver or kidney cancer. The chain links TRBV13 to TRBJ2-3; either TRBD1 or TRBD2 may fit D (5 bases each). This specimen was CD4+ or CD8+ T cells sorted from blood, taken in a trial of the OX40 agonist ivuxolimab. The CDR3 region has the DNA TGTGCCAGCAGCCATCGGGACCTTGGGAGCACAGATACGCAGTATTTT. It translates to CASSHRDLGSTDTQYF.